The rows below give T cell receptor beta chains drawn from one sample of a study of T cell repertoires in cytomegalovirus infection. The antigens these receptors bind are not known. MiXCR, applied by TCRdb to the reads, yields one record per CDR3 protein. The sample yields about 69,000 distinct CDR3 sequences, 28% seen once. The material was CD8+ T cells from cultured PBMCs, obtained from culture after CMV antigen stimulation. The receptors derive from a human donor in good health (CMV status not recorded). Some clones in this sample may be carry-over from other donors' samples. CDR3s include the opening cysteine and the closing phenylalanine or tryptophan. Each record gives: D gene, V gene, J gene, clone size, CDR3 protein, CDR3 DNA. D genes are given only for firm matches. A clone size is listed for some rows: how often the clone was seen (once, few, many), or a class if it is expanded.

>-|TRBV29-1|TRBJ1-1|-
CSGDDSGLGNTEAFF
TGCAGCGGGGATGATTCGGGGCTCGGGAACACTGAAGCTTTCTTT
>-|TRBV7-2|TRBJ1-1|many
CASSLAQGNTEAFF
TGTGCCAGCAGCTTAGCACAGGGGAACACTGAAGCTTTCTTT
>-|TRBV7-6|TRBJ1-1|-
CASSLGEANTEAFF
TGTGCCAGCAGCTTGGGGGAGGCGAACACTGAAGCTTTCTTT
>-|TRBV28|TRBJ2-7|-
CASSSGLEGYEQYF
TGTGCCAGCAGTTCGGGTCTTGAGGGCTACGAGCAGTACTTC
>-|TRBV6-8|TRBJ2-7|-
CASSGGETQYFGPGTRLLWDEQYF
-
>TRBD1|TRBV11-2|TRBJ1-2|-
CASSTQQGNGYTF
TGTGCCAGCAGCACGCAACAGGGGAATGGCTACACCTTC
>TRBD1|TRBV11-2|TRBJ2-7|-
CASSAPGTGFYEQYF
TGTGCCAGCAGCGCCCCCGGGACAGGGTTCTACGAGCAGTACTTC
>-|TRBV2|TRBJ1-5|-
CASSERLSNQPQHF
TGTGCCAGCAGTGAAAGGTTAAGCAATCAGCCCCAGCATTTT
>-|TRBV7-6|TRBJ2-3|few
CASSLVEVTDTQYF
TGTGCCAGCAGCTTAGTCGAGGTTACAGATACGCAGTATTTT
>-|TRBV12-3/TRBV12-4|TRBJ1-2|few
CASSYSTGEGYTF
TGTGCCAGCAGCTACTCGACAGGAGAAGGCTACACCTTC
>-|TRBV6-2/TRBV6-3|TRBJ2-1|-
CASSLKRGEQFF
TGTGCCAGCAGTTTAAAGAGGGGTGAGCAGTTCTTC
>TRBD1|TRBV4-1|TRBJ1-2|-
CASSHSTGTSGYTF
TGCGCCAGCAGCCATTCGACAGGGACCAGTGGCTACACCTTC
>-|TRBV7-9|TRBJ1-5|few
CASSLARVGSNQPQHF
TGTGCCAGCAGCTTAGCGCGAGTTGGGAGCAATCAGCCCCAGCATTTT
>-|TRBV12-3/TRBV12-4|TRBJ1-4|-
CASSFFEKLFF
TGTGCCAGCAGTTTTTTCGAAAAACTGTTTTTT
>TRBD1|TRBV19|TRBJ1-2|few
CASSIEGSGGLGYTF
TGTGCCAGTAGTATAGAAGGTTCAGGGGGGCTTGGCTACACCTTC
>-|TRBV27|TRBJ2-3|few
CASSSVWTYTDTQYF
TGTGCCAGCAGTTCTGTGTGGACTTACACAGATACGCAGTATTTT
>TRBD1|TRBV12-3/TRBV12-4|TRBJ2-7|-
CASSGQGVHEQYF
TGTGCCAGCAGTGGACAGGGGGTCCACGAGCAGTACTTC
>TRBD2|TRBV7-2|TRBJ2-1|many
CASSLDASGNNEQFF
TGTGCCAGCAGCTTAGACGCTAGCGGGAACAATGAGCAGTTCTTC
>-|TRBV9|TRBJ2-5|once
CASSVHGAEETQYF
TGTGCCAGCAGCGTCCACGGAGCGGAAGAGACCCAGTACTTC
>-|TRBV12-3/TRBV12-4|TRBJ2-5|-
CASSSGPRETQYF
TGTGCCAGCAGTTCCGGGCCGAGAGAGACCCAGTACTTC
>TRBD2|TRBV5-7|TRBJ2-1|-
CASSGLAGNEQFF
TGTGCCAGCAGCGGACTAGCGGGGAATGAGCAGTTCTTC
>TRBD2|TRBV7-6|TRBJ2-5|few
CASGLAGGPRETQYF
TGTGCCAGCGGTCTAGCGGGGGGGCCCCGAGAGACCCAGTACTTC
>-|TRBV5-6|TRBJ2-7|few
CASSLGQRGYEQYF
TGTGCCAGCAGCTTGGGACAGAGGGGATACGAGCAGTACTTC
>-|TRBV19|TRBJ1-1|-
CASSPWTAEAFF
TGTGCCAGTAGTCCCTGGACTGCTGAAGCTTTCTTT
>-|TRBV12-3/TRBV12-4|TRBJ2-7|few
CASSPVSSYEQYF
TGTGCCAGCAGTCCCGTGAGCTCCTACGAGCAGTACTTC
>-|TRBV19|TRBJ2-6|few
CASRLGSPSGANVLTF
TGTGCCAGTCGTCTTGGCAGCCCCTCTGGGGCCAACGTCCTGACTTTC
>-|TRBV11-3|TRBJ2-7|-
CASTEGGPPRGEQYF
TGTGCCAGCACCGAGGGGGGACCCCCGAGAGGCGAGCAGTACTTC
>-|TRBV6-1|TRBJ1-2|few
CASRTLSGNNYGYTF
TGTGCCAGCAGGACCCTGAGTGGGAATAACTATGGCTACACCTTC
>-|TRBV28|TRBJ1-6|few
CASSASGEAGPNSPLHF
TGTGCCAGCAGTGCATCCGGGGAAGCGGGGCCGAATTCACCCCTCCACTTT
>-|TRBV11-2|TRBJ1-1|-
CASSSLGNTEAFF
TGTGCCAGCAGCTCCCTTGGGAACACTGAAGCTTTCTTT
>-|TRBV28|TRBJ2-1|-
CASSLEGQGREQFF
TGTGCCAGCAGTCTAGAGGGCCAGGGACGTGAGCAGTTCTTC
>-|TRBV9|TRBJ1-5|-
CASSVAGGQPQHF
TGTGCCAGCAGCGTAGCTGGGGGTCAGCCCCAGCATTTT
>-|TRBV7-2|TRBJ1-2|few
CASSQGQNANYGYTF
TGTGCCAGCAGCCAAGGACAGAACGCTAACTATGGCTACACCTTC
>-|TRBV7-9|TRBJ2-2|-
CASSLGVAGELFF
TGTGCCAGCAGCTTAGGAGTGGCCGGGGAGCTGTTTTTT
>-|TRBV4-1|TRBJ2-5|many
CASSPPAEGGETQYF
TGCGCCAGCAGCCCGCCCGCGGAGGGGGGAGAGACCCAGTACTTC
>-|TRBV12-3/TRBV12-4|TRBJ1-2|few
CASRRKAVNYGYTF
TGTGCCAGCAGGCGAAAGGCGGTCAACTATGGCTACACCTTC
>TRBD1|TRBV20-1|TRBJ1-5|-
CSANQGEYQPQHF
TGCAGTGCTAACCAGGGGGAATATCAGCCCCAGCATTTT
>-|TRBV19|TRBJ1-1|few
CASSPTPDTEAFF
TGTGCCAGTAGCCCAACCCCCGACACTGAAGCTTTCTTT
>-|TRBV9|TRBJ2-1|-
CASSVEGGSGGQFF
TGTGCCAGCAGCGTAGAGGGCGGTTCTGGGGGGCAGTTCTTC
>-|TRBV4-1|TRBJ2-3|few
CASSGADTQYF
TGCGCCAGCTCGGGGGCGGATACGCAGTATTTT
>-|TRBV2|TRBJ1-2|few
CASSEVQQGLGYTF
TGTGCCAGCAGTGAAGTTCAGCAGGGCCTTGGCTACACCTTC
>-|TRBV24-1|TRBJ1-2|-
CATSRDGVYGYTF
TGTGCCACCAGCAGGGACGGGGTCTATGGCTACACCTTC
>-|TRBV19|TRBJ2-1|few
CASSIGHRVIVNNEQFF
TGTGCCAGTAGTATCGGGCACAGGGTTATTGTTAACAATGAGCAGTTCTTC
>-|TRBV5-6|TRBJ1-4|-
CASSSGTLATNEKLFF
TGTGCCAGCAGCTCCGGGACGCTCGCAACTAATGAAAAACTGTTTTTT
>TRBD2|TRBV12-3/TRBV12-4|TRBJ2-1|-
CASSLAGTSGTHNYNEQFF
TGTGCCAGCAGTTTAGCCGGGACTAGCGGGACCCATAACTACAATGAGCAGTTCTTC
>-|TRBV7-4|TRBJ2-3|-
CASSLSWSPGEFGTDTQYF
TGTGCCAGCAGCTTATCCTGGTCCCCCGGGGAGTTCGGGACAGATACGCAGTATTTT
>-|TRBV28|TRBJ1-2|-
CASSLLGQKKTYTF
TGTGCCAGCAGTTTATTGGGGCAGAAGAAGACCTACACCTTC
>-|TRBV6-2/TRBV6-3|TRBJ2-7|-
CASSSLARTSTYEQYF
TGTGCCAGCAGTTCTCTCGCACGGACATCGACCTACGAGCAGTACTTC
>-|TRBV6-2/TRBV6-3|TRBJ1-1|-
CASSYSGGGPVGAFF
TGTGCCAGCAGTTACTCAGGGGGGGGGCCGGTTGGAGCTTTCTTT
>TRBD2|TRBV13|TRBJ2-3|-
CASSPLRGATDTQYF
TGTGCCAGCAGCCCCTTGCGGGGGGCCACAGATACGCAGTATTTT
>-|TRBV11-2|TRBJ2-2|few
CASSLGGHGAGELFF
TGTGCCAGCAGCCTAGGGGGGCATGGGGCCGGGGAGCTGTTTTTT
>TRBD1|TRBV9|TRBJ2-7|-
CASSVESRGQGSYEQYF
TGTGCCAGCAGCGTAGAGTCGAGGGGGCAGGGCTCCTACGAGCAGTACTTC
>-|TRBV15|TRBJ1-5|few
CATSRDFGGRDNGNQPQHF
TGTGCCACCAGCAGAGATTTCGGGGGACGGGACAACGGCAATCAGCCCCAGCATTTT
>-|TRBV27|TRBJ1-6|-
CASSLSGPNSPLHF
TGTGCCAGCAGTTTATCAGGGCCGAATTCACCCCTCCACTTT
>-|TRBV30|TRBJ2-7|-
CAWRGRDSSYEQYF
TGTGCCTGGAGGGGCAGGGACTCCTCCTACGAGCAGTACTTC
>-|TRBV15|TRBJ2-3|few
CATSRDPPGDTQYF
TGTGCCACCAGCAGAGACCCCCCCGGAGATACGCAGTATTTT
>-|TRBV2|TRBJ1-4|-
CASNPTEATNEKLFF
TGTGCCAGCAACCCGACCGAGGCAACTAATGAAAAACTGTTTTTT
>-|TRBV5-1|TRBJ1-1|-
CASSLDKLNTEAFF
TGCGCCAGCAGCTTGGATAAGCTGAACACTGAAGCTTTCTTT
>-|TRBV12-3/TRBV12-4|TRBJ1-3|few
CASRSPPSSGNTIYF
TGTGCCAGCAGGTCCCCCCCAAGCTCTGGAAACACCATATATTTT
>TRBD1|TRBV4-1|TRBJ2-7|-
CASSQGTGPYEQYF
TGCGCCAGCAGCCAGGGGACAGGGCCCTACGAGCAGTACTTC